One sample yielded the 17 T cell receptor beta chains listed below, sequenced in a study of blood T cell repertoires in COVID-19. Repertoires were generated with immunoSEQ multiplex PCR, while TCRdb's copy carries only in-frame clones and drops some. The data contain under 170,000 clones, about four fifths of them singletons. Material for sequencing was peripheral blood. Every receptor here comes from a man in his 70s with acute or convalescent COVID-19.

The V call is TRBV5-1, the J call TRBJ1-2; 10 bases map to TRBD1. The V gene end was trimmed by 4 bases and the J gene end by 3 bases; junction bases not matched to a gene: 15. This CDR3 region has 18 residues. Germline V gene sequence: CDR1 SGHRS, CDR2 YFSETQ. The DNA for the CDR3 is TGCGCCAGCAGCCCCACATCGGACAGACAGGGGGCCTACTATGGCTACACCTTC. It is translated as CASSPTSDRQGAYYGYTF.

V usage is TRBV7-6 and J usage is TRBJ2-1; TRBD2 aligns across 9 bases. In germline, CDR1 is SGHVS, CDR2 FNYEAQ. The CDR3 runs 17 residues. Germline trimming cut 1 base from V and 0 bases from J; bases unmatched to any gene: 4. CDR3 coding DNA: TGTGCCAGCAGCTTAGTTAGTAGCGGGAGCTCCTACAATGAGCAGTTCTTC. Translating it yields CASSLVSSGSSYNEQFF.

This clone occurred a few times. The chain links TRBV9 to TRBJ2-2; 12 bases match TRBD1. Germline lookup yields CDR1 SGDLS and CDR2 YYNGEE. This CDR3 region has 18 residues. With V trimmed by 4 bases and J by 4 bases, 11 bases remained unmatched. The CDR3 loop is CASSTRDRGPSGTGELFF. The CDR3 region has the DNA TGTGCCAGCAGCACTCGGGACAGGGGGCCCTCGGGCACCGGGGAGCTGTTTTTT.

This clone was seen a single time. This chain's CDR3 is CASSEASTGLHSNQPQHF. DNA for the CDR3: TGTGCCAGCAGTGAAGCGAGCACAGGGCTCCATAGCAATCAGCCCCAGCATTTT. The chain carries TRBV6-1 and TRBJ1-5; perhaps TRBD1 as D (6 bases). CDR1 MNHNS and CDR2 SASEGT come from the germline V gene. This CDR3 has 18 residues. V shed 0 bases and J shed 0 bases, with 15 bases lying between them.

The V gene is TRBV6-5, the J gene TRBJ2-7; D is possibly TRBD1 (5 bases). This CDR3 is 16 amino acids long. CDR1 is MNHEY, CDR2 SVGAGI, per germline. Trimming removed 0 bases from V and 1 base from J, with 13 bases in between. In nucleotides, the CDR3 is TGTGCCAGCAGTTACTCGGGCAGGGTTATTTCCTACGAGCAGTACTTC. Translating gives CASSYSGRVISYEQYF.

V and J are TRBV24-1 and TRBJ2-4; 7 bases map to TRBD2. From germline, CDR1 is KGHDR and CDR2 SFDVKD. CDR3 length equals 13 residues. The V segment lost 8 bases and the J segment 12 bases; nucleotides outside the gene matches: 12. The CDR3 DNA reads TGTGCCACCACTCTCTCGGGGGGACCCGGTCAGTACTTC. Its protein is CATTLSGGPGQYF.

The chain is built from TRBV9 and TRBJ1-3; the match to TRBD1 covers 7 bases. The germline gives CDR1 SGDLS, CDR2 YYNGEE. Trimming cost V 4 bases and J 2 bases; bases outside gene matches: 9. The length of the CDR3 is 16 residues. CDR3 in DNA: TGTGCCAGCAGCCCCGTGGAGGGGGCGACTGGAAACACCATATATTTT. Protein: CASSPVEGATGNTIYF. The complete variable domain, with remaining parts taken from reference TRBV9 and TRBJ1-3, reads DSGVTQTPKHLITATGQRVTLRCSPRSGDLSVYWYQQSLDQGLQFLIQYYNGEERAKGNILERFSAQQFPDLHSELNLSSLELGDSALYFCASSPVEGATGNTIYFGEGSWLTVV.

J is TRBJ2-4 and V is TRBV24-1; 10 positions agree with TRBD1. Germline values: CDR1 KGHDR, CDR2 SFDVKD. The CDR3 consists of 17 residues. Trimming at V came to 2 bases and at J to 7 bases, leaving 10 bases not matched to a gene. CDR3 sequence reads: CATSDSALDRGQNIQYF. CDR3 bases: TGTGCCACCAGTGATTCGGCCCTAGACAGGGGGCAGAACATTCAGTACTTC.

The chain is built from TRBV30 and TRBJ2-2, with D tentatively TRBD2 (6 bases). Germline V gives CDR1 GTSNPN, CDR2 SVGIG (reference sequence). V was clipped by 1 base and J by 4 bases, with 13 bases between them. There are 15 residues in the CDR3. The CDR3 region has the DNA TGTGCCTGGAGTGGGTTGACAGCGGGCACCGGGGAGCTGTTTTTT. Translation gives CAWSGLTAGTGELFF.

The J gene is TRBJ2-5, the V gene TRBV7-9, with a weak D call TRBD2 (6 bases). Trimming pared 5 bases from V and 2 bases from J, leaving 9 bases between. The CDR3 runs 13 residues. Germline V gene data show CDR1 as SEHNR and CDR2 as FQNEAQ (reference sequence). CDR3 in amino acids: CASSLGSQETQYF. CDR3 nucleotides: TGTGCCAGCAGCCTCGGGAGTCAAGAGACCCAGTACTTC.

The chain is built from TRBV18 and TRBJ2-7; 10 bases line up with TRBD1. J was trimmed by 5 bases and V by 3 bases; bases with no gene match: 7. CDR1 KGHSH and CDR2 LQKENI come from the germline V gene. The CDR3 contains 15 residues. CDR3 in DNA: TGTGCCAGCTCACCCTGGGGACAGGGGTACGACGAGCAGTACTTC. It encodes CASSPWGQGYDEQYF.

The chain recombines TRBV19 with TRBJ1-1, with 8 bases that match TRBD1. The ends lost 8 bases at V and 1 base at J; junction bases unmatched: 3. Germline CDR1 is LNHDA and CDR2 is SQIVND (reference sequence). The CDR3 consists of 13 residues. CDR3 in amino acids: CASGGTGNTEAFF. CDR3 DNA sequence: TGTGCCAGTGGAGGGACAGGGAACACTGAAGCTTTCTTT.

The chain employs TRBV6-2 or TRBV6-3 and TRBJ2-7; 8 positions agree with TRBD2. Germline loops: CDR1 MNHEY, CDR2 SVGEGT. The V and J ends lost 5 bases and 0 bases, in that order; junction bases with no gene match: 6. The CDR3 sequence is 15 residues long. The CDR3 protein is CASSPLAGRSYEQYF. The CDR3 DNA sequence: TGTGCCAGCAGTCCCCTAGCGGGCCGCTCCTACGAGCAGTACTTC.

The rearrangement joins TRBV7-3 to TRBJ2-1; D is perhaps TRBD2 (6 bases). V lost 2 bases, J lost 6 bases, and 14 bases lay in between. The CDR3 runs to 15 residues. Germline V CDR1 and CDR2: SGHTA, FQGTGA. CDR3 loop: CASSLDRGSGNEQFF. Written as DNA, the CDR3 is TGTGCCAGCAGCTTAGATCGGGGGAGTGGCAATGAGCAGTTCTTC.

The V gene is TRBV5-1, the J gene TRBJ2-5, with TRBD2 identical over 8 bases. The CDR3 runs to 16 residues. V trimming: 1 base; J trimming: 1 base; junction bases outside the gene matches: 6. The germline V gene has CDR1 SGHRS and CDR2 YFSETQ. The CDR3, as DNA: TGCGCCAGCAGCTTGAACGGGGGGGCAGGCCAAGAGACCCAGTACTTC. Amino acids: CASSLNGGAGQETQYF.

This clone was recorded once. The chain employs TRBV18 and TRBJ2-7; perhaps TRBD1 as D (6 bases). Germline CDR1 reads KGHSH; CDR2 reads LQKENI. The CDR3 extends over 18 amino acids. The V end lost 5 bases, the J end lost 0 bases, and 23 bases lay between the germline ends. Here the CDR3 reads CASSAPKTQGTSSYEQYF. The DNA for the CDR3 is TGTGCCAGCTCAGCCCCTAAAACCCAAGGGACATCCTCCTACGAGCAGTACTTC.

This sequence joins TRBV5-6 and TRBJ2-1; 10 bases are a match to TRBD2. The CDR3 length is 16 residues. Germline-derived CDR1 and CDR2 are SGHDT and YYEEEE. The ends lost 4 bases at V and 7 bases at J; junction bases unmatched: 11. The CDR3 bases are TGTGCCAGCAGCCCGCGTGGTAGCGGGGGGCGGAATGAGCAGTTCTTC. Translating gives CASSPRGSGGRNEQFF.